These T cell receptor beta chains were read from a single sample in a study of T cells in Graves' hyperthyroidism and ophthalmopathy. One entry per CDR3 protein results from TCRdb running MiXCR on the multiplex PCR reads. The sample has some 580,000 distinct CDR3 sequences, roughly 16% seen once. Sequencing was performed on blood. These receptors all stem from a woman aged 35 to 49 with Graves' ophthalmopathy. CDR3s include the opening cysteine and the closing phenylalanine or tryptophan. The D gene is left open where the match is weak. For some rows the clone size is stated as once, few or many, or as a class when expanded; others skip it.

size: .; V: TRBV5-3; D: TRBD2; J: TRBJ2-3; DNA: TGTGCCAGCGCGGGGGGGCCCCCAGATACGCAGTATTTT; CDR3: CASAGGPPDTQYF
size: few; V: TRBV12-3/TRBV12-4; D: .; J: TRBJ1-2; DNA: TGTGCCAGCAGTGTCGACCGGGACATTGACGGCTACACCTTC; CDR3: CASSVDRDIDGYTF
size: .; V: TRBV27; D: .; J: TRBJ2-3; DNA: TGTGCCAGCAGTTTACGGGGTTCACAGGATACGCAGTATTTT; CDR3: CASSLRGSQDTQYF
size: many; V: TRBV2; D: TRBD1; J: TRBJ2-2; DNA: TGTGCCAGCAGGATGGACAGGGTCGGCACCGGGGAGCTGTTTTTT; CDR3: CASRMDRVGTGELFF
size: many; V: TRBV20-1; D: .; J: TRBJ1-2; DNA: TGCAGTGCTAGAGATCAAGGGCAGGGCTATGGCTACACCTTC; CDR3: CSARDQGQGYGYTF
size: once; V: TRBV5-1; D: TRBD1; J: TRBJ2-1; DNA: TGCGCCAGCAGCCCCTGGAACAGGGGGCTCCATGAGCAGTCCTTC; CDR3: CASSPWNRGLHEQSF
size: .; V: TRBV12-3/TRBV12-4; D: TRBD1; J: TRBJ2-7; DNA: TGTGCCAGCAGTCCCGGTACAGGGGTAGTCGGGCAGTACTTC; CDR3: CASSPGTGVVGQYF
size: .; V: TRBV12-3/TRBV12-4; D: .; J: TRBJ1-2; DNA: TGTGCCAGCAGCTCCGGGGGATTCTATGGCTACGCCTTC; CDR3: CASSSGGFYGYAF
size: .; V: TRBV5-6; D: TRBD2; J: TRBJ2-1; DNA: TGTGCCAGCAGCTTTCGGCTAGCGGGAGCACTGTTAGCTGTTGAGCAGTTCTTC; CDR3: CASSFRLAGALLAVEQFF
size: few; V: TRBV7-9; D: .; J: TRBJ2-7; DNA: TGTGCCAGCAGCCCACAGGCTCGTAGCTCCTACGAGCAGTACTTC; CDR3: CASSPQARSSYEQYF
size: many; V: TRBV28; D: .; J: TRBJ2-7; DNA: TGTGCCAGCACCCTCGGTCCCTACTCCTACGAGCAGTACTTC; CDR3: CASTLGPYSYEQYF
size: .; V: TRBV5-1; D: TRBD1; J: TRBJ1-2; DNA: TGCGCCAGCAGCTTCGACAGGGGGAATATCTATGGCTACACCTTC; CDR3: CASSFDRGNIYGYTF
size: many; V: TRBV6-1; D: .; J: TRBJ2-2; DNA: TGTGCCAGCAGTGAAGCGCGTTTCGGGGAGCTGTTTTTT; CDR3: CASSEARFGELFF
size: .; V: TRBV10-3; D: .; J: TRBJ1-2; DNA: TGTGCCATCAGTGAAAAGGGGGTCGACTATGGCTACACCTTC; CDR3: CAISEKGVDYGYTF
size: few; V: TRBV6-2/TRBV6-3; D: .; J: TRBJ1-1; DNA: TGTGCCAGCAGTTACCGACCTATCGGTCTGAACACTGAAGCTTTCTTT; CDR3: CASSYRPIGLNTEAFF
size: few; V: TRBV7-9; D: .; J: TRBJ2-1; DNA: TGTGCCAGCAGCCCCGCGTCGGAGCAGTTCTTC; CDR3: CASSPASEQFF
size: many; V: TRBV5-1; D: .; J: TRBJ1-1; DNA: TGCGCCAGCAGCTCAGGGGCTGTGGGCACTGAAGCTTTCTTT; CDR3: CASSSGAVGTEAFF
size: .; V: TRBV29-1; D: TRBD1; J: TRBJ2-7; DNA: TGCAGCGGACGACAGGGGGGATCCTACGAGCAGTACTTC; CDR3: CSGRQGGSYEQYF
size: many; V: TRBV5-1; D: .; J: TRBJ1-1; DNA: TGCGCCAGCAGCTGGACTGGGGGGGACACTGAAGCTTTCTTT; CDR3: CASSWTGGDTEAFF
size: few; V: TRBV6-1; D: TRBD1; J: TRBJ1-1; DNA: TGTGCCAGCACCGGACAGGGACGGGGTACATCTGAAGCTTTCTTT; CDR3: CASTGQGRGTSEAFF